This T cell receptor beta chain derives from a study of technical replicates of blood from several donors. The CDR3 consists of 14 residues. CDR1 is KGHSH and CDR2 is LQKENI in the germline V gene. The V and J ends lost 3 bases and 4 bases respectively, with 12 bases between them. Some clones are missing from TCRdb's copy, which holds only in-frame ones; the method was immunoSEQ multiplex PCR. The sample has more than 65,000 clones, approximately 97% seen once. The receptor was isolated from a human donor in good health. This rearrangement joins TRBV18 to TRBJ1-2; D call uncertain. Sample: T cells isolated from PBMCs. CDR3 sequence: CASSPGGDSYGYTF. The CDR3 coding sequence is TGTGCCAGCTCACCGGGAGGAGATTCCTATGGCTACACCTTC.